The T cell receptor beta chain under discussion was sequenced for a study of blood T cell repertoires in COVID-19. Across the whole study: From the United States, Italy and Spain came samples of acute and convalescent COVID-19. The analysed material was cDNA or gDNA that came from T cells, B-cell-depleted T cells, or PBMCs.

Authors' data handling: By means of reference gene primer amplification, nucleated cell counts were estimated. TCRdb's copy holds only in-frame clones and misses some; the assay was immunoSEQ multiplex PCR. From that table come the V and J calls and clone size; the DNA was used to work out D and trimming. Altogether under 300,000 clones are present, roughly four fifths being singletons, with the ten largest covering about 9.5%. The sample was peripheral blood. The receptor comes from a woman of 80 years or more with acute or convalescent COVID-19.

The CDR3 protein is CASSQDSAGGPNEQFF. The CDR3 nucleotides read TGTGCCAGCAGCCAAGATTCCGCAGGGGGACCCAATGAGCAGTTCTTC. V gene TRBV14 combines with J gene TRBJ2-1; 7 bases fit TRBD1. This CDR3 comprises 16 residues. The germline gives CDR1 SGHDN, CDR2 FVKESK. Germline trimming cut 0 bases from V and 6 bases from J; bases unmatched to any gene: 8.